This is a list of T cell receptor beta chains from one sample in a study of OX40 agonist ivuxolimab in advanced cancers. Repertoires were generated with immunoSEQ multiplex PCR, while TCRdb's copy carries only in-frame clones and drops some. Among some 70,000 clones, roughly four fifths were seen once, and the ten largest hold about 2.4%. Sequencing used CD4+ or CD8+ T cells sorted from blood, obtained in a trial of the OX40 agonist ivuxolimab. Receptors were obtained from an adult with an advanced solid tumor such as melanoma, head and neck, liver or kidney cancer. The CDR3 runs from the conserved cysteine through the conserved F or W. D genes are given only for firm matches. Some rows have no size entry. The others give once, few or many, or a class for an expanded clone.

cdr3_aa cdr3_nt d_call v_call clone_size j_call
CASSLERAYGYTF TGCGCCAGCAGCTTGGAACGGGCCTATGGCTACACCTTC . TRBV5-1 once TRBJ1-2
CASSLPTGRNEQFF TGTGCCAGCAGCTTACCGACGGGGCGCAATGAGCAGTTCTTC . TRBV9 . TRBJ2-1
CASRVLDGGYNQPQHF TGTGCCAGCAGGGTACTCGACGGAGGGTACAATCAGCCCCAGCATTTT . TRBV28 . TRBJ1-5
CASGSGHTNTGELFF TGTGCTAGTGGTTCGGGACACACTAACACCGGGGAGCTGTTTTTT . TRBV12-5 . TRBJ2-2
CASRTGGLNYGYTF TGTGCCAGCAGAACGGGGGGACTTAACTATGGCTACACCTTC . TRBV27 once TRBJ1-2
CASGFTTGSEANEKLFF TGTGCTAGTGGCTTTACGACAGGGAGTGAGGCTAATGAAAAACTGTTTTTT TRBD1 TRBV12-5 once TRBJ1-4
CASRAATGVNQPQHF TGCGCCAGCAGGGCGGCTACAGGGGTAAATCAGCCCCAGCATTTT TRBD1 TRBV5-1 . TRBJ1-5
CASSNRIRGLHEQYF TGTGCCAGTAGTAACCGAATCAGGGGACTCCACGAGCAGTACTTC . TRBV19 . TRBJ2-7
CASSKQGVASYEQYF TGTGCCAGCAGCAAACAGGGGGTCGCCTCCTACGAGCAGTACTTC TRBD1 TRBV7-9 . TRBJ2-7
CASSLNRPNNEQFF TGTGCCAGCAGCTTAAACCGCCCCAACAATGAGCAGTTCTTC . TRBV7-2 . TRBJ2-1
CASSLGSAGPYEQYF TGCGCCAGCAGCTTGGGATCGGCCGGCCCCTACGAGCAGTACTTC . TRBV5-1 . TRBJ2-7
CASTGQATNEKLFF TGTGCCAGCACTGGACAGGCAACTAATGAAAAACTGTTTTTT TRBD1 TRBV2 few TRBJ1-4
CASSQVRQGLKPQHF TGCGCCAGCAGCCAAGTTAGACAGGGTCTGAAGCCCCAGCATTTT TRBD1 TRBV4-1 . TRBJ1-5
CASSPEANTGELFF TGTGCCAGCAGCCCGGAGGCTAACACCGGGGAGCTGTTTTTT . TRBV6-6 . TRBJ2-2
CAISPRTGPGTEAFF TGTGCCATCAGTCCCCGGACAGGGCCAGGCACTGAAGCTTTCTTT TRBD1 TRBV10-3 . TRBJ1-1
CASSRDTGNYGYTF TGTGCCAGCAGTCGGGATACAGGGAACTATGGCTACACCTTC . TRBV6-5 . TRBJ1-2
CASSFFDRGTTEAFF TGTGCCAGCAGCTTCTTCGACAGGGGAACGACTGAAGCTTTCTTT TRBD1 TRBV5-4 . TRBJ1-1
CASRGGQIYGYTF TGTGCCAGTAGGGGGGGGCAGATCTATGGCTACACCTTC . TRBV6-6 . TRBJ1-2
CSVEDSTRNEQFF TGCAGCGTTGAAGATAGCACTAGGAATGAGCAGTTCTTC . TRBV29-1 . TRBJ2-1
CASYRSSSGNTIYF TGTGCCAGCTACAGGTCTTCATCTGGAAACACCATATATTTT . TRBV2 . TRBJ1-3
CASSFRDRAGELFF TGTGCCAGCAGCTTTAGGGACAGGGCCGGGGAGCTGTTTTTT TRBD1 TRBV11-2 . TRBJ2-2
CASSHTQAPAYEQYF TGTGCCAGCAGCCACACTCAGGCGCCAGCCTACGAGCAGTACTTC . TRBV5-4 . TRBJ2-7
CASSWQSAYEQYF TGTGCCAGCAGTTGGCAGTCTGCCTACGAGCAGTACTTC . TRBV5-8 . TRBJ2-7
CASSSEGGADQPQHF TGCGCCAGCAGCTCGGAGGGGGGGGCTGATCAGCCCCAGCATTTT . TRBV5-1 . TRBJ1-5
CASSDDGLQPQHF TGTGCCAGTAGTGATGACGGCCTTCAGCCCCAGCATTTT . TRBV19 . TRBJ1-5
CASSDRQGGGNQPQHF TGTGCCAGCAGCGACCGACAGGGGGGGGGCAATCAGCCCCAGCATTTT TRBD1 TRBV11-3 . TRBJ1-5
CASSSDSSGNTIYF TGTGCCAGCAGTTCAGACAGCTCTGGAAACACCATATATTTT . TRBV6-5 . TRBJ1-3
CASSLGFNSPLHF TGTGCCAGCAGCTTAGGGTTTAATTCACCCCTCCACTTT . TRBV7-3 . TRBJ1-6
CASSSGVNNQPQHF TGTGCCAGCAGCTCGGGAGTGAACAATCAGCCCCAGCATTTT . TRBV11-2 few TRBJ1-5
CAIKGTGFFFGYTF TGTGCCATCAAAGGGACAGGGTTCTTCTTCGGCTACACCTTC TRBD1 TRBV10-3 . TRBJ1-2
CASRSGGGTGELFF TGTGCCAGCAGATCCGGGGGTGGCACCGGGGAGCTGTTTTTT . TRBV25-1 . TRBJ2-2
CASSLRGQRTDTQYF TGTGCCAGCAGTCTAAGGGGGCAACGCACAGATACGCAGTATTTT TRBD1 TRBV27 . TRBJ2-3
CASSLNPDGLYEQYF TGTGCCAGTAGCCTCAACCCTGACGGACTCTACGAGCAGTACTTC . TRBV19 . TRBJ2-7
CASSVDPDTNQPQHF TGTGCCAGCAGCGTAGACCCGGATACCAATCAGCCCCAGCATTTT . TRBV9 . TRBJ1-5
CASGSPGGANWDQPQHF TGTGCTAGTGGGTCCCCCGGGGGCGCGAATTGGGATCAGCCCCAGCATTTT . TRBV12-5 . TRBJ1-5
CASSPMSKDEQYF TGTGCCAGCTCACCAATGTCCAAAGACGAGCAGTACTTC . TRBV18 . TRBJ2-7
CASSLDWALVREEQYF TGTGCCAGCAGCTTAGACTGGGCCCTTGTAAGGGAAGAGCAGTACTTC . TRBV11-3 . TRBJ2-5
CASSSVGQNSGNTIYF TGTGCCAGCAGCTCAGTTGGACAGAACTCTGGAAACACCATATATTTT . TRBV11-2 few TRBJ1-3
CASRGLAGYEQYF TGTGCCAGCAGGGGACTAGCGGGCTACGAGCAGTACTTC TRBD2 TRBV6-6 . TRBJ2-7
CASSHRTSGGELNTQYF TGTGCCAGTAGTCACCGGACTAGCGGGGGGGAGTTGAATACGCAGTATTTT TRBD2 TRBV19 . TRBJ2-3
CAWSVGRSADEQFF TGTGCCTGGAGCGTGGGCCGGTCCGCAGATGAGCAGTTCTTC . TRBV30 . TRBJ2-1
CASSLEAGWTYNEQFF TGCGCCAGCAGCTTGGAAGCCGGATGGACCTACAATGAGCAGTTCTTC . TRBV5-1 . TRBJ2-1
CASSLGAYGTGNEKLFF TGTGCCAGCAGCTTAGGAGCCTACGGGACAGGGAATGAAAAACTGTTTTTT TRBD1 TRBV7-2 . TRBJ1-4
CSVHTQGKDYEQYF TGCAGCGTCCACACACAGGGAAAGGACTACGAGCAGTACTTC . TRBV29-1 . TRBJ2-7
CATSRGGLARANEQFF TGTGCCACCAGCAGAGGAGGACTAGCCAGGGCGAATGAGCAGTTCTTC TRBD2 TRBV15 . TRBJ2-1
CASSPRGGAHYNEQFF TGTGCCAGCAGCCCTCGGGGTGGGGCCCACTACAATGAGCAGTTCTTC . TRBV7-3 . TRBJ2-1
CASSRAEKGTQYF TGTGCCAGCAGCCGGGCCGAAAAGGGTACGCAGTATTTT . TRBV7-3 once TRBJ2-3